This T cell receptor (beta chain) is from a study of OX40 agonist ivuxolimab in advanced cancers. The CDR3 consists of 18 residues. The V gene end was trimmed by 1 base and the J gene end by 0 bases; junction bases not matched to a gene: 10. CDR1 and CDR2 (germline): SGHTA, FQGNSA. This clone was seen only once. The antigen remains unidentified. Study-wide results and limits: CD4+ and CD8+ blood T cells expanded clonally by week 6 at 0.1 to 3.0 mg/kg. Certain nonresponding patients likewise had low normalized T-cell clonal expansion.

The protocol was immunoSEQ multiplex PCR, while the TCRdb copy is restricted to in-frame clones and leaves out a portion. The sample lists tens of thousands of clones, 70% to 80% occurring once. J is TRBJ1-2 and V is TRBV7-2, with TRBD1 matching 8 bases. Material: CD4+ or CD8+ T cells sorted from blood, obtained in a trial of the OX40 agonist ivuxolimab. The origin of this receptor is an adult with an advanced solid tumor such as melanoma, head and neck, liver or kidney cancer. CDR3 loop: CASSLDGGQGRANYGYTF. In DNA, the CDR3 is TGTGCCAGCAGCTTAGACGGAGGACAGGGTAGGGCTAACTATGGCTACACCTTC.